This T cell receptor beta chain was captured in a study of cytomegalovirus exposure and HLA in healthy donors. Study context: Unique TCRs numbering some 80 million, obtained from HLA-typed donors, made up an early data release.

Germline CDR1 is MDHEN and CDR2 is SYDVKM. With 2 bases clipped from V and 2 bases from J, the junction kept 3 bases outside the gene matches. The CDR3 length is 16 residues. Healthy bone marrow donors formed the donor group. Study-level points and caveats: In an earlier analysis, productive rearrangement rates for most beta V segments clustered near 87% or 30%. Most CMV-associated TCR beta chains were later found to appear HLA-restricted.

About this clone itself: Antigen: not known. Other DNA sequences in this specimen translate into the identical CDR3.

Researchers ran the PCR with 60 Vbeta and 13 Jbeta primers. Sequenced by immunoSEQ multiplex PCR; TCRdb stores in-frame clones only, minus some. The sample lists some 190,000 clones; approximately 80% were seen once. Sample: PBMCs. This receptor was taken from a male donor in good health and CMV-seronegative. The chain combines TRBV28 with TRBJ1-5, with 10 bases aligning to TRBD1. The CDR3 loop is CASSLGQGVGNQPQHF. DNA of the CDR3: TGTGCCAGCAGTTTAGGACAGGGGGTAGGCAATCAGCCCCAGCATTTT.